What follows are 32 T cell receptor beta chains derived from one specimen sequenced in a study of shared clonotypes between healthy human individuals. Assay: immunoSEQ multiplex PCR; the TCRdb copy retains only in-frame clones and omits some. The sample lists 2 million to 2.5 million clones, 92% occurring once. The sample consisted of naive CD4+ T cells from PBMCs. As for subset: CD45RA+ positively selected. These receptors were obtained from a young man in good health. Some clones in this sample may be carry-over from other donors' samples.

This chain uses TRBV4-3 with TRBJ2-1; the match to TRBD2 covers 10 bases. The length of the CDR3 is 13 residues. The trim removed 5 bases at V and 7 bases at J, leaving 2 bases unmatched. Per the germline V gene, CDR1 is LGHNA and CDR2 is YSLEER. This chain's CDR3 is CASSDSGRNEQFF. CDR3 DNA: TGCGCCAGCAGCGATAGCGGGAGGAATGAGCAGTTCTTC.

V and J are TRBV9 and TRBJ1-5, with 7 bases matching TRBD1. The CDR3 contains 15 residues. V shed 2 bases, J shed 2 bases, and the junction held 4 bases outside the gene matches. Germline CDR1 SGDLS, CDR2 YYNGEE. In DNA, the CDR3 is TGTGCCAGCAGCGTGTTCCAGGGGGGCAATCAGCCCCAGCATTTT. Translating gives CASSVFQGGNQPQHF.

In the case of this clone: Other DNA sequences in the same sample also yield this CDR3. The chain employs TRBV30 and TRBJ1-5; D is unresolved. The germline gives CDR1 GTSNPN, CDR2 SVGIG (reference sequence). The CDR3 sequence is 13 residues long. The V end lost 1 base, the J end lost 1 base, and 5 bases lay between the germline ends. The CDR3: CAWSGESNQPQHF. The CDR3 DNA is TGTGCCTGGAGTGGGGAGAGCAATCAGCCCCAGCATTTT. Combining the CDR3 with reference TRBV30 and TRBJ1-5 gives the whole variable domain SQTIHQWPATLVQPVGSPLSLECTVEGTSNPNLYWYRQAAGRGLQLLFYSVGIGQISSEVPQNLSASRPQDRQFILSSKKLLLSDSGFYLCAWSGESNQPQHFGDGTRLSIL.

The rearrangement uses TRBV18 and TRBJ2-3; the D gene is possibly TRBD2 (5 bases). The CDR3 contains 14 residues. Germline CDR1 KGHSH, CDR2 LQKENI. V lost 2 bases and J lost 1, with 7 bases in between. In nucleotides, the CDR3 is TGTGCCAGCTCACCAGAACTAGGCACAGATACGCAGTATTTT. Its protein is CASSPELGTDTQYF.

V is TRBV4-1 and J is TRBJ2-1, with a possible D match to TRBD2 (6 bases). CDR3 length: 15 residues. V was trimmed by 0 bases and J by 6 bases, leaving 12 bases between them. Germline V gene lookup returns CDR1 MGHRA and CDR2 YSYEKL. CDR3 region: CASSQDWPSVNEQFF. CDR3 nucleotides: TGCGCCAGCAGCCAAGATTGGCCTAGCGTCAATGAGCAGTTCTTC.

This clone was counted only a few times. V is TRBV7-9 and J is TRBJ1-2; D perhaps matches TRBD1 (5 bases). The germline gives CDR1 SEHNR, CDR2 FQNEAQ (reference sequence). Deletions cut 6 bases from V and 6 bases from J, with 11 bases between. The CDR3 is 12 residues long. CDR3 loop: CASSSGYHGYTF. The DNA for the CDR3 is TGTGCCAGCAGTTCAGGGTACCATGGCTACACCTTC. Full variable domain (missing parts from reference TRBV7-9 and TRBJ1-2): DTGVSQNPRHKITKRGQNVTFRCDPISEHNRLYWYRQTLGQGPEFLTYFQNEAQLEKSRLLSDRFSAERPKGSFSTLEIQRTEQGDSAMYLCASSSGYHGYTFGSGTRLTVV.

A note on this clone: One end of the junction varies from germline; a read error may be responsible. J is TRBJ2-2 and V is TRBV5-1; D is undetermined. The germline CDR1 and CDR2 sequences are SGHRS and YFSETQ. The CDR3 loop spans 15 amino acids. The CDR3 nucleotides are TGCGCCAGCCGCTTTTTGTTGTACCCGACCGGGGAGCTGTTTTTT. The encoded protein is CASRFLLYPTGELFF.

In the case of this clone: The same CDR3 also results from other DNA sequences found in this sample. The chain employs TRBV7-3 and TRBJ1-1; unclear D gene. Germline-derived CDR1 and CDR2 are SGHTA and FQGTGA. CDR3 size: 13 residues. Trimming left V 1 base short and J 2 bases short, with 5 bases between. The CDR3 nucleotides are TGTGCCAGCAGCTTAATGGAAAACACTGAAGCTTTCTTT. Residues: CASSLMENTEAFF.

The chain couples TRBV29-1 to TRBJ2-1; 7 nucleotides agree with TRBD2. Per germline, CDR1 SQVTM and CDR2 ANQGSEA. This CDR3 is built from 16 residues. V was pared by 4 bases and J by 6 bases, with 15 bases of the junction left unmatched. CDR3 in amino acids: CSVGGGNRASLNEQFF. The CDR3 DNA sequence: TGCAGCGTTGGGGGAGGGAACAGAGCGTCCCTCAATGAGCAGTTCTTC.

The chain employs TRBV14 and TRBJ1-2, with 8 nucleotides matching TRBD1. Trimming at V came to 7 bases and at J to 4 bases, leaving 11 bases not matched to a gene. This CDR3 is 15 amino acids long. Germline V gene lookup returns CDR1 SGHDN and CDR2 FVKESK. CDR3 nucleotides: TGTGCCAGCACCCCTTCAGGGGGCAACACCTATGGCTACACCTTC. It codes for CASTPSGGNTYGYTF. The whole variable domain, filled in from reference TRBV14 and TRBJ1-2, reads EAGVTQFPSHSVIEKGQTVTLRCDPISGHDNLYWYRRVMGKEIKFLLHFVKESKQDESGMPNNRFLAERTGGTYSTLKVQPAELEDSGVYFCASTPSGGNTYGYTFGSGTRLTVV.

This rearrangement joins TRBV7-6 to TRBJ2-1; 12 positions agree with TRBD2. Germline V gene data show CDR1 as SGHVS and CDR2 as FNYEAQ. This CDR3 has 15 residues. Trimming cost V 1 base and J 5 bases; bases outside gene matches: 0. CDR3 protein: CASSLGLAGDNEQFF. CDR3 coding DNA: TGTGCCAGCAGCTTAGGACTAGCGGGAGACAATGAGCAGTTCTTC. The complete variable domain, with remaining parts taken from reference TRBV7-6 and TRBJ2-1, reads GAGVSQSPRYKVTKRGQDVALRCDPISGHVSLYWYRQALGQGPEFLTYFNYEAQQDKSGLPNDRFSAERPEGSISTLTIQRTEQRDSAMYRCASSLGLAGDNEQFFGPGTRLTVL.

CDR3 sequence (DNA): TGTGCCAGCCATTCCCAGGGGAACACTGAAGCTTTCTTT. This translates into CASHSQGNTEAFF. This chain joins TRBV7-9 and TRBJ1-1; tentatively, D is TRBD1 (5 bases). Per germline, CDR1 SEHNR and CDR2 FQNEAQ (reference sequence). The length of the CDR3 is 13 residues. Trimming took 8 bases from V and 1 from J, leaving 11 bases between them.

The chain carries TRBV4-1 and TRBJ1-2; D perhaps matches TRBD1 (5 bases). Germline V gene data show CDR1 as MGHRA and CDR2 as YSYEKL. V lost 4 bases, J lost 3 bases, and 21 bases lay in between. This CDR3 has 17 amino acids. This chain's CDR3 is CASSRRGQGNLYYGYTF. For the CDR3, the DNA is TGCGCCAGCAGCCGAAGGGGCCAGGGAAATCTTTACTATGGCTACACCTTC.

This clone was seen a single time. The gene calls are TRBV2 and TRBJ1-5; D is uncertain. The germline V gene has CDR1 SNHLY and CDR2 FYNNEI. The CDR3 runs to 13 residues. Trimming removed 8 bases at V and 5 bases at J, with 13 bases between. CDR3 protein: CASRSAAYQPQHF. The DNA of the CDR3 is TGTGCCAGCCGGTCGGCGGCCTATCAGCCCCAGCATTTT. Using reference TRBV2 and TRBJ1-5 for the parts outside the CDR3, the full variable domain is EPEVTQTPSHQVTQMGQEVILRCVPISNHLYFYWYRQILGQKVEFLVSFYNNEISEKSEIFDDQFSVERPDGSNFTLKIRSTKLEDSAMYFCASRSAAYQPQHFGDGTRLSIL.

The rearrangement links TRBV6-5 to TRBJ2-7; TRBD2 matches 7 bases. With 5 bases clipped from V and 1 base from J, the junction kept 8 bases outside the gene matches. Germline V gene data show CDR1 as MNHEY and CDR2 as SVGAGI. The CDR3 has 15 residues. CDR3 coding DNA: TGTGCCAGCAGTACACCCGGGACTAAGTCCTACGAGCAGTACTTC. Translating it yields CASSTPGTKSYEQYF.

The genes are TRBV7-2 and TRBJ1-2; 7 nucleotides match TRBD1. This CDR3 is 15 amino acids long. With V trimmed by 1 base and J by 8 bases, 10 bases remained unmatched. CDR1 and CDR2 from the germline V gene are SGHTA and FQGNSA. CDR3: CASSLGRQGGWGYTF. CDR3 in DNA: TGTGCCAGCAGCTTAGGTCGGCAGGGGGGTTGGGGCTACACCTTC. The full variable domain, its missing parts supplied by reference TRBV7-2 and TRBJ1-2, is GAGVSQSPSNKVTEKGKDVELRCDPISGHTALYWYRQSLGQGLEFLIYFQGNSAPDKSGLPSDRFSAERTGGSVSTLTIQRTQQEDSAVYLCASSLGRQGGWGYTFGSGTRLTVV.

CDR3 loop: CATKTEMNTEAFF. CDR3 DNA sequence: TGTGCCACCAAGACAGAAATGAACACTGAAGCTTTCTTT. J is TRBJ1-1 and V is TRBV2; TRBD1 might be the D (5 bases). This CDR3 is 13 amino acids long. Deletions cut 10 bases from V and 0 bases from J, with 12 bases between. Germline lookup yields CDR1 SNHLY and CDR2 FYNNEI. The variable domain in full, completed from reference TRBV2 and TRBJ1-1, reads EPEVTQTPSHQVTQMGQEVILRCVPISNHLYFYWYRQILGQKVEFLVSFYNNEISEKSEIFDDQFSVERPDGSNFTLKIRSTKLEDSAMYFCATKTEMNTEAFFGQGTRLTVV.

The rearrangement uses TRBV28 and TRBJ2-1; 9 bases agree with TRBD2. Germline loops: CDR1 MDHEN, CDR2 SYDVKM. J was trimmed by 7 bases and V by 4 bases; bases with no gene match: 11. The CDR3 sequence is 16 residues long. The CDR3 DNA reads as TGTGCCAGCAGTTCCCCGGGGAGCGGGAGGTCAAATGAGCAGTTCTTC. Translating gives CASSSPGSGRSNEQFF.

V usage is TRBV5-5 and J usage is TRBJ2-5, with no clear D. Trimming removed 2 bases from V and 1 base from J, with 3 bases in between. The CDR3 is 12 residues long. Germline CDR1 and CDR2: SGHKS and YYEKEE (reference sequence). The CDR3 here is CASSFPQETQYF. The CDR3 coding sequence is TGTGCCAGCAGCTTCCCCCAAGAGACCCAGTACTTC. The whole variable domain, filled in from reference TRBV5-5 and TRBJ2-5, reads DAGVTQSPTHLIKTRGQQVTLRCSPISGHKSVSWYQQVLGQGPQFIFQYYEKEERGRGNFPDRFSARQFPNYSSELNVNALLLGDSALYLCASSFPQETQYFGPGTRLLVL.

V is TRBV19 and J is TRBJ1-1, with D unclear. Trimming stripped 1 base from V and 3 bases from J, with 6 bases between. The germline V gene encodes CDR1 LNHDA and CDR2 SQIVND (reference sequence). The CDR3 has 13 amino acids. The CDR3 region is CASSIVWDTEAFF. In nucleotides, the CDR3 is TGTGCCAGTAGTATAGTGTGGGACACTGAAGCTTTCTTT.

The rearrangement uses TRBV28 and TRBJ1-2; no reliable D call. Trimming cost V 3 bases and J 8 bases, with 7 bases left between them. Germline CDR1 is MDHEN and CDR2 is SYDVKM. The CDR3 has 11 residues. The CDR3 DNA sequence: TGTGCCAGCAGTTTTCAAACGGGCTACACCTTC. Translation gives CASSFQTGYTF.

The V and J genes are TRBV6-1 and TRBJ2-7; 8 bases match TRBD1. Germline V gene sequence: CDR1 MNHNS, CDR2 SASEGT. The CDR3 is 14 residues long. J gave up 6 bases and V 7 bases, and 11 bases lay outside the gene matches. CDR3 sequence (DNA): TGTGCCAGCATTTGGACAGGGTTATTTTCCGAGCAGTACTTC. Translated: CASIWTGLFSEQYF.

The genes are TRBV4-2 and TRBJ2-1; 10 nucleotides align to TRBD2. This CDR3 comprises 16 residues. Germline CDR1 reads LGHNA; CDR2 reads YNFKEQ. Losses at the gene ends were 2 bases for V and 4 bases for J; bases not matched to a gene: 5. The CDR3 bases are TGTGCCAGCAGCCAACAGGGACTAGCGCATTACAATGAGCAGTTCTTC. Translated: CASSQQGLAHYNEQFF.

This clone was found a few times. This rearrangement joins TRBV9 to TRBJ1-1, with 8 bases matching TRBD1. With 0 bases clipped from V and 0 bases from J, the junction kept 4 bases outside the gene matches. The germline gives CDR1 SGDLS, CDR2 YYNGEE. The CDR3 has 16 residues. The CDR3 loop is CASSVGTGNMNTEAFF. As DNA, the CDR3 is TGTGCCAGCAGCGTAGGGACAGGGAATATGAACACTGAAGCTTTCTTT.

The V call is TRBV2, the J call TRBJ2-7; D ambiguous. The V end was cut by 6 bases, the J end by 0 bases, with 12 bases between. The CDR3 is 14 residues long. Per germline, CDR1 SNHLY and CDR2 FYNNEI. The CDR3 bases are TGTGCCAGCAGGGCAGAGAGCGTCTCCTACGAGCAGTACTTC. Translation gives CASRAESVSYEQYF. Supplemented by reference TRBV2 and TRBJ2-7, the full variable domain reads EPEVTQTPSHQVTQMGQEVILRCVPISNHLYFYWYRQILGQKVEFLVSFYNNEISEKSEIFDDQFSVERPDGSNFTLKIRSTKLEDSAMYFCASRAESVSYEQYFGPGTRLTVT.

The chain employs TRBV9 and TRBJ1-2; 8 bases are a match to TRBD1. CDR3 length: 14 residues. In germline, CDR1 is SGDLS, CDR2 YYNGEE. After removal of 0 bases from V and 3 bases from J, the junction contained 1 base not matched to a gene. DNA of the CDR3: TGTGCCAGCAGCGTAGCACAGGGGGACTATGGCTACACCTTC. Its protein product is CASSVAQGDYGYTF.

The chain carries TRBV6-6 and TRBJ2-1; possible D gene TRBD1, 7 bases. Germline V gives CDR1 MNHNY, CDR2 SVGAGI (reference sequence). The CDR3 covers 16 residues. This CDR3 reads CAAGGPRGSPSEGQFF. CDR3 coding DNA: TGTGCAGCAGGGGGGCCTAGGGGGAGTCCCTCCGAGGGGCAGTTCTTC.

This rearrangement joins TRBV5-1 to TRBJ2-3, with D tentatively TRBD2 (6 bases). The CDR3 contains 16 residues. Trimming took 0 bases from V and 3 from J, leaving 14 bases between them. CDR1 is SGHRS, CDR2 YFSETQ, per germline. For the CDR3, the DNA is TGCGCCAGCAGCTTGGTGGGGCCCGGGGGAACAGATACGCAGTATTTT. Translating it yields CASSLVGPGGTDTQYF.

The chain carries TRBV28 and TRBJ2-5; D is undetermined. V shed 4 bases and J shed 5 bases, with 17 bases lying between them. CDR3 length: 15 amino acids. CDR1 and CDR2 (germline): MDHEN, SYDVKM. The CDR3 DNA is TGTGCCAGCAGTTCTTCAATTCGGGCCGGGGAGACCCAGTACTTC. Translated: CASSSSIRAGETQYF.

The chain combines TRBV19 with TRBJ2-3, with no clear D. The V gene lost 4 bases and the J gene lost 2 bases, with 10 bases spanning the gap. CDR1 and CDR2 (germline): LNHDA, SQIVND (reference sequence). This CDR3 is 14 amino acids long. CDR3 amino acids: CASSRRHVTDTQYF. The CDR3 bases are TGTGCCAGTAGTAGGCGACACGTCACAGATACGCAGTATTTT.

The chain's CDR3 is CASSSPGGYTF. The CDR3 DNA follows: TGTGCCAGCAGTTCGCCGGGTGGCTACACCTTC. V and J are TRBV25-1 and TRBJ1-2; unclear D gene. The CDR3 length is 11 residues. Germline V CDR1 and CDR2: MGHDK, SYGVNS. V gave up 5 bases and J gave up 7 bases, with 8 bases separating them.

V gene TRBV6-5 combines with J gene TRBJ1-1; D perhaps matches TRBD1 (5 bases). CDR3 length: 14 amino acids. The V end was cut by 8 bases, the J end by 10 bases, with 23 bases between. Germline V gene lookup returns CDR1 MNHEY and CDR2 SVGAGI. The CDR3 reads CASQRAGKGSGAFF. CDR3 coding DNA: TGTGCCAGCCAGCGGGCAGGGAAGGGTAGTGGAGCTTTCTTT.